In its sample, the clone carrying this TCR beta chain was seen once. No antigen is known for it. This CDR3 has 14 residues. Germline V gene lookup returns CDR1 SGHDT and CDR2 YYEEEE. Unmatched junction bases numbered 13, after V lost 6 bases and J lost 8 bases. Once RNA had been extracted, it was reverse transcribed into cDNA to act as the sequencing template. Clones were read by immunoSEQ multiplex PCR, and TCRdb kept only the in-frame ones, dropping some. This repertoire shows 150,000 to 250,000 clones, 58% found once; its top ten account for more than 5.5%. These data originate in a study of CD8+ T cells in alopecia areata. As for the study in general: Twice a day, 5 to 10 mg of oral tofacitinib was administered to treated patients.

Treatment described: oral pan-JAK inhibitor, 5-10 mg twice daily. The investigators collected lesional scalp punch biopsies and peripheral blood from alopecia areata patients. Findings and limits, study-wide: Higher clonality and more expanded CD8+ clones appeared in lesional than normal scalp.

V usage is TRBV5-6 and J usage is TRBJ1-2; 7 nucleotides align to TRBD1. The sample here was CD4+ T cells sorted from blood, taken at week 24, from a patient treated with tofacitinib. The receptor was derived from a human donor with alopecia areata. The CDR3 here is CASTSPQGVRGYTF. The CDR3, as DNA: TGTGCCAGCACGTCTCCGCAGGGGGTCCGCGGCTACACCTTC.